This TCR beta chain was obtained from a study of blood T cell repertoires in COVID-19. Overall study context: The study drew acute and convalescent COVID-19 samples from the United States, Italy and Spain. T cells, B-cell-depleted T cells, or PBMCs supplied cDNA or gDNA.

Germline V gene lookup returns CDR1 MNHEY and CDR2 SVGAGI. This CDR3 comprises 15 residues. V lost 5 bases, J lost 4 bases, and 4 bases stayed unmatched. In its sample, this clone was seen once. Repertoires were generated with immunoSEQ multiplex PCR, while TCRdb's copy carries only in-frame clones and drops some. This table holds roughly 200,000 clones, 85% to 90% found once. The chain combines TRBV6-5 with TRBJ2-1; 11 bases align to TRBD2. Source material: peripheral blood. This receptor was taken from a man between 40 and 49 years old with active or convalescent COVID-19. CDR3 sequence: CASSTSGGKYNEQFF. The CDR3 DNA follows: TGTGCCAGCAGTACTAGCGGGGGAAAATACAATGAGCAGTTCTTC.